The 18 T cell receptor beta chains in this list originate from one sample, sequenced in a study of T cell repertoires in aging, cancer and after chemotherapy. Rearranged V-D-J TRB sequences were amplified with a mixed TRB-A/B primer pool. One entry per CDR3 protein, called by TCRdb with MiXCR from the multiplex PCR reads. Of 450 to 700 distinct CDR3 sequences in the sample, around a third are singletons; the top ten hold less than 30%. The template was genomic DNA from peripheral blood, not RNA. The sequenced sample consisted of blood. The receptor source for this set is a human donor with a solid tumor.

In nucleotides, the CDR3 is TGCAGTGCGGGAGAGACAGGGAACAACCAGCCCCAGCATTTT. It yields the protein CSAGETGNNQPQHF. The chain has TRBV20-1 and TRBJ1-5, with 7 bases aligning to TRBD1. Germline V gene data show CDR1 as DFQATT and CDR2 as SNEGSKA (reference sequence). The trim removed 6 bases at V and 7 bases at J, leaving 12 bases unmatched. The CDR3 is 14 residues long.

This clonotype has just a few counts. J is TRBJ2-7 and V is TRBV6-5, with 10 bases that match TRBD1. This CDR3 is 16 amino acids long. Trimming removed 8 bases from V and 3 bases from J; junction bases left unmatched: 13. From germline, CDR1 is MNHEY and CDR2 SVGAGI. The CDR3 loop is CASSSPPGQGYYEQYF. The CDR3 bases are TGTGCCAGCTCATCCCCTCCGGGACAGGGGTACTACGAGCAGTACTTC.

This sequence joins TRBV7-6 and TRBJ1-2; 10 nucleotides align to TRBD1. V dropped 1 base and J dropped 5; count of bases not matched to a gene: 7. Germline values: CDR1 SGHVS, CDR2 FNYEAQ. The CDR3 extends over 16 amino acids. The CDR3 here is CASSLGTGGNVYGYTF. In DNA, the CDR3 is TGTGCCAGCAGCTTAGGGACAGGGGGGAATGTGTATGGCTACACCTTC. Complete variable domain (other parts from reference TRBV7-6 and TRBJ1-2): GAGVSQSPRYKVTKRGQDVALRCDPISGHVSLYWYRQALGQGPEFLTYFNYEAQQDKSGLPNDRFSAERPEGSISTLTIQRTEQRDSAMYRCASSLGTGGNVYGYTFGSGTRLTVV.

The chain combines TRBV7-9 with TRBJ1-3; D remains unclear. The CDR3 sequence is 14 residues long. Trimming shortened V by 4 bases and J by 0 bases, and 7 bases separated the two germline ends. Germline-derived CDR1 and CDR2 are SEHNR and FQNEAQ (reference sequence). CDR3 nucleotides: TGTGCCAGCAGCTCCAAGAGCTCTGGAAACACCATATATTTT. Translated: CASSSKSSGNTIYF.

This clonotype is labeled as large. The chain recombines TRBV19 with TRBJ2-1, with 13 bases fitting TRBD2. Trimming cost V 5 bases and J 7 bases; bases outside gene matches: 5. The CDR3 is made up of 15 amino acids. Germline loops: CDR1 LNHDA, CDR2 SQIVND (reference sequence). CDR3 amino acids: CASSLGTSGINEQFF. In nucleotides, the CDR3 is TGTGCCAGTAGTCTAGGGACTAGCGGGATTAATGAGCAGTTCTTC.

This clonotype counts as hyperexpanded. The DNA of the CDR3 is TGTGCCACCCGACAAGGAGGGGACCCCTACGAGCAGTACTTC. Translating it yields CATRQGGDPYEQYF. The J gene is TRBJ2-7, the V gene TRBV15, with D possibly matching TRBD2 (6 bases). Trimming removed 8 bases at V and 2 bases at J, with 16 bases between. The CDR3 loop spans 14 amino acids. The germline V gene has CDR1 LNHNV and CDR2 YYDKDF (reference sequence).

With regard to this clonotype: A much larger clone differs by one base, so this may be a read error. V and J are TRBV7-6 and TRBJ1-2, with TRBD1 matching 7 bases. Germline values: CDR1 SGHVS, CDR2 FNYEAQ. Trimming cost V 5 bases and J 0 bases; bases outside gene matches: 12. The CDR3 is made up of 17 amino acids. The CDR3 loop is CASSKQTGRPSNYGYTF. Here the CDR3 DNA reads TGTGCCAGCAGCAAGCAGACAGGGCGCCCTTCTAACTATGGCTACACCTTC.

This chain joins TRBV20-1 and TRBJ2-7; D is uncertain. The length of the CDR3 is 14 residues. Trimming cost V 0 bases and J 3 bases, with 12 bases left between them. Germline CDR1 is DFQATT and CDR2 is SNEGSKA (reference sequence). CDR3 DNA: TGCAGTGCTAGAGATATCAAGGGATTCTACGAGCAGTACTTC. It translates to CSARDIKGFYEQYF.

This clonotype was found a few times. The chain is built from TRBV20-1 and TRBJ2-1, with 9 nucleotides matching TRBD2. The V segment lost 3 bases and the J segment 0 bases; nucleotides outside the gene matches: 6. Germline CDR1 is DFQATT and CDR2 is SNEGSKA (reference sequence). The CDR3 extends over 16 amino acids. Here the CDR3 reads CSARGGRAGSYNEQFF. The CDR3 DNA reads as TGCAGTGCTAGGGGCGGGAGGGCAGGCTCCTACAATGAGCAGTTCTTC.

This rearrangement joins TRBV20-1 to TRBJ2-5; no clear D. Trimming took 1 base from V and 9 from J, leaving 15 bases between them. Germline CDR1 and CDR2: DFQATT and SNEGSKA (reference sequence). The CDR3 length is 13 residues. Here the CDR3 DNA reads TGCAGTGCTAGAGGGCTAACAATATGGGCCCAGTACTTC. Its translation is CSARGLTIWAQYF.

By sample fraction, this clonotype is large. CDR3 in DNA: TGTGCCAGCAAAAGACTAGCGGGAGGCCACAATGAGCAGTTCTTC. Protein sequence: CASKRLAGGHNEQFF. This sequence joins TRBV6-1 and TRBJ2-1; 13 nucleotides agree with TRBD2. Losses at the gene ends were 7 bases for V and 5 bases for J; bases not matched to a gene: 5. The V gene's germline CDR1 is MNHNS and CDR2 SASEGT. The CDR3 length is 15 residues.

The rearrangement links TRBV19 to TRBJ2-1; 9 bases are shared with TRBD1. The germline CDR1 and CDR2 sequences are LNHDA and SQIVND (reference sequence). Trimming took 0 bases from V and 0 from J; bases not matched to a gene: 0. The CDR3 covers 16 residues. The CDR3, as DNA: TGTGCCAGTAGTATAGAGGGACAGGGCTCCTACAATGAGCAGTTCTTC. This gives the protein CASSIEGQGSYNEQFF.

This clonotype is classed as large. The CDR3, as DNA: TGTGCCAGCAGTTTGTCCAGCACTGAAGCTTTCTTT. Translation gives CASSLSSTEAFF. The chain couples TRBV6-6 to TRBJ1-1; D gene uncertain. Germline lookup yields CDR1 MNHNY and CDR2 SVGAGI (reference sequence). The CDR3 has 12 residues. V lost 4 bases and J 4 bases, leaving 7 bases between the germline ends.

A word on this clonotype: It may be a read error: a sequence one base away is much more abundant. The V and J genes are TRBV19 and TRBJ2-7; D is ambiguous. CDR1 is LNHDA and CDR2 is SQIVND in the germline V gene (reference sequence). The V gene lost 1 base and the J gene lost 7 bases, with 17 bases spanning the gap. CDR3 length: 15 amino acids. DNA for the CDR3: TGTGCCAGTAGTATAGTACACGGCGCACGCAATGAGCAGTACTTC. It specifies CASSIVHGARNEQYF.

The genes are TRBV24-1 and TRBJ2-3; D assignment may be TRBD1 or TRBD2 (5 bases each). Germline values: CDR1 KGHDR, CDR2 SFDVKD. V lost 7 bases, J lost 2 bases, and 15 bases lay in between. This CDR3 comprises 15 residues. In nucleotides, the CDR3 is TGTGCCACCAGAGGGTGGGACGGGCCCACAGATACGCAGTATTTT. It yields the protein CATRGWDGPTDTQYF.

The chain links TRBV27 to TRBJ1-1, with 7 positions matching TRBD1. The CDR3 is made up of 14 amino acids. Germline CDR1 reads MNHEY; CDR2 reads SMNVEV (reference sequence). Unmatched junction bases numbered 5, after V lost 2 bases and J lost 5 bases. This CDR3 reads CASSLTDRATEAFF. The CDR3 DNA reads TGTGCCAGCAGTTTAACCGACAGGGCTACTGAAGCTTTCTTT.

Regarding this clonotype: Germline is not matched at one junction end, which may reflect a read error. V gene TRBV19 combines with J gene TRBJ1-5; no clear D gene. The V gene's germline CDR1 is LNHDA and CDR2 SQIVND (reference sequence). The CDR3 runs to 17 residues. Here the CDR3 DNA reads TGTGCCAGTAGTCCCGATTATACCGGAGATAGCAATCAGCCCAAGCATTTT. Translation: CASSPDYTGDSNQPKHF.

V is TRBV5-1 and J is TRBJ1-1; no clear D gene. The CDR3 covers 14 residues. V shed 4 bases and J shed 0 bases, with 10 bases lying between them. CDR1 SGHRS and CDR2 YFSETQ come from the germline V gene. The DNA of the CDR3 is TGCGCCAGCAGCCGCGACACTATGAACACTGAAGCTTTCTTT. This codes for CASSRDTMNTEAFF.